One sample yielded the 13 T cell receptor beta chains listed below, sequenced in a study of shared clonotypes between healthy human individuals. TCRdb keeps only in-frame clones here, not all; method: immunoSEQ multiplex PCR. Among a few million clones listed, roughly 95% were seen once. Sample: naive CD4+ T cells sorted from blood. Subset in this sample: CD45RA+ positively selected. These receptors originate from a man between 18 and 29 years old in good health.

The genes are TRBV10-2 and TRBJ2-3, with D perhaps TRBD1 (5 bases). V was trimmed by 8 bases and J by 6 bases, leaving 12 bases between them. Germline values: CDR1 WSHSY, CDR2 SAAADI. CDR3 length: 12 amino acids. CDR3 coding DNA: TGCGCCAGCCGGACATTGGGGGATACGCAGTATTTT. It yields the protein CASRTLGDTQYF.

The V call is TRBV6-5, the J call TRBJ1-1, with D tentatively TRBD1 (6 bases). V gave up 11 bases and J gave up 0 bases, with 19 bases separating them. The CDR3 consists of 15 residues. Germline CDR1 and CDR2: MNHEY and SVGAGI. The CDR3 DNA reads as TGTGCCGTAAGGAGGGGGAACAGCATGAACACTGAAGCTTTCTTT. Amino acids: CAVRRGNSMNTEAFF.

The rearrangement links TRBV7-6 to TRBJ1-4; no clear D gene. V was cut by 1 base and J by 2 bases, with 11 bases left in between. Per germline, CDR1 SGHVS and CDR2 FNYEAQ. The CDR3 consists of 16 residues. The CDR3 protein is CASSLDAGNTNEKLFF. CDR3 DNA sequence: TGTGCCAGCAGCTTAGATGCGGGGAACACTAATGAAAAACTGTTTTTT.

The V call is TRBV7-9, the J call TRBJ1-6; D is ambiguous. The CDR3 is 14 amino acids. V lost 1 base, J lost 7 bases, and 8 bases lay in between. Germline-derived CDR1 and CDR2 are SEHNR and FQNEAQ (reference sequence). CDR3 protein: CASSLVGSNSPLHF. CDR3 in DNA: TGTGCCAGCAGCTTAGTAGGCAGCAATTCACCCCTCCACTTT. Full variable domain (remainder filled in from reference TRBV7-9 and TRBJ1-6): DTGVSQNPRHKITKRGQNVTFRCDPISEHNRLYWYRQTLGQGPEFLTYFQNEAQLEKSRLLSDRFSAERPKGSFSTLEIQRTEQGDSAMYLCASSLVGSNSPLHFGNGTRLTVT.

This clone has only one observation. This sequence joins TRBV29-1 and TRBJ1-2; a weak D match, TRBD1 (5 bases). V was trimmed by 5 bases and J by 4 bases, leaving 11 bases between them. The CDR3 consists of 12 residues. The germline V gene has CDR1 SQVTM and CDR2 ANQGSEA. Written as DNA, the CDR3 is TGCAGCGTTACAGGTCCGAGCTATGGCTACACCTTC. It translates to CSVTGPSYGYTF.

The V gene is TRBV19, the J gene TRBJ1-6, with unresolved D. Germline CDR1 is LNHDA and CDR2 is SQIVND (reference sequence). There are 14 residues in the CDR3. Trimming removed 10 bases from V and 2 bases from J, with 12 bases in between. The CDR3 DNA reads TGTGCCACCCAAGGCGGGGCCTATAATTCACCCCTCCACTTT. Its translation is CATQGGAYNSPLHF.

The V and J genes are TRBV19 and TRBJ2-2; D may be TRBD1 (6 bases). V shed 6 bases and J shed 3 bases, with 14 bases lying between them. Germline loops: CDR1 LNHDA, CDR2 SQIVND (reference sequence). The CDR3 totals 15 residues. Here the CDR3 reads CASRRDKGDTGELFF. DNA for the CDR3: TGTGCCAGTAGACGGGATAAGGGGGACACCGGGGAGCTGTTTTTT.

The chain carries TRBV19 and TRBJ2-7; a possible D gene is TRBD2 (6 bases). Looked up from germline, CDR1 is LNHDA and CDR2 is SQIVND (reference sequence). Trimming shortened V by 3 bases and J by 4 bases, and 16 bases separated the two germline ends. The CDR3 extends over 15 amino acids. The CDR3 sequence: CASSMRGLLGYEQYF. CDR3 bases: TGTGCCAGTAGTATGCGGGGACTGCTTGGTTACGAGCAGTACTTC. Together with reference TRBV19 and TRBJ2-7, the CDR3 gives the full variable domain: DGGITQSPKYLFRKEGQNVTLSCEQNLNHDAMYWYRQDPGQGLRLIYYSQIVNDFQKGDIAEGYSVSREKKESFPLTVTSAQKNPTAFYLCASSMRGLLGYEQYFGPGTRLTVT.

This clone appeared once. V gene TRBV18 combines with J gene TRBJ2-2; D is uncertain. The germline V and J ends were trimmed by 3 bases and 0 bases, with 14 bases remaining between them. The CDR3 spans 17 residues. Germline CDR1 and CDR2: KGHSH and LQKENI. CDR3 in amino acids: CASSPALGLANTGELFF. In DNA, the CDR3 is TGTGCCAGCTCACCCGCTCTGGGGTTGGCGAACACCGGGGAGCTGTTTTTT.

The V and J genes are TRBV11-2 and TRBJ1-1; 8 positions match TRBD1. Germline assignment: CDR1 SGHAT and CDR2 FQNNGV. The CDR3 spans 17 residues. The V gene end was trimmed by 0 bases and the J gene end by 2 bases; junction bases not matched to a gene: 8. The CDR3 spells CASSLDLGQGANTEAFF. The CDR3 nucleotides read TGTGCCAGCAGCTTAGATCTCGGGCAGGGGGCAAACACTGAAGCTTTCTTT.

Comment on this clone: The same CDR3 is also encoded by other DNA sequences in this sample. The chain joins TRBV6-6 to TRBJ2-7; no firm D call. CDR1 MNHNY and CDR2 SVGAGI come from the germline V gene (reference sequence). The CDR3 has 13 residues. V lost 0 bases and J lost 1, with 4 bases in between. DNA for the CDR3: TGTGCCAGCAGTTACTCCAGTTCCTACGAGCAGTACTTC. This sequence encodes CASSYSSSYEQYF.

The V and J genes are TRBV19 and TRBJ2-7; TRBD1 is a possible D gene (5 bases). The CDR3 extends over 15 amino acids. With 1 base removed from V and 5 bases from J, the gap between germline ends came to 15 bases. Germline V gene sequence: CDR1 LNHDA, CDR2 SQIVND (reference sequence). CDR3 nucleotide sequence: TGTGCCAGTAGTATAGGCGGCAGGGCCGGAGACGAGCAGTACTTC. It yields the protein CASSIGGRAGDEQYF. Together with reference TRBV19 and TRBJ2-7, the CDR3 gives the full variable domain: DGGITQSPKYLFRKEGQNVTLSCEQNLNHDAMYWYRQDPGQGLRLIYYSQIVNDFQKGDIAEGYSVSREKKESFPLTVTSAQKNPTAFYLCASSIGGRAGDEQYFGPGTRLTVT.

J is TRBJ1-2 and V is TRBV11-2, with D hard to call. The CDR3 totals 13 residues. The V end was cut by 5 bases, the J end by 3 bases, with 10 bases between. CDR1 SGHAT and CDR2 FQNNGV come from the germline V gene. The CDR3 region is CASSLIEYYGYTF. CDR3 nucleotides: TGTGCCAGCAGCCTAATAGAGTACTATGGCTACACCTTC.